The rows below give T cell receptor beta chains drawn from one sample of a study of cytomegalovirus exposure and HLA in healthy donors. Profiled with immunoSEQ multiplex PCR; TCRdb holds only in-frame clones, not every one. The sample holds nearly 200,000 clones, approximately 80% seen once. The source material was PBMCs. The receptors shown here come from a woman in her 30s in good health and CMV-seropositive. The CDR3 runs from the conserved cysteine through the conserved F or W. Each record gives: clone size, V gene, D gene, J gene, CDR3 DNA, CDR3 protein. D genes are given only for firm matches. Clone size appears in some rows only: once, few, many, or a class for an expanded clone.

clone_size: once
v_call: TRBV27
d_call: .
j_call: TRBJ2-1
cdr3_nt: TGTGCCAGCAGTTTTTCCGGGGAGCAGTTCTTC
cdr3_aa: CASSFSGEQFF

clone_size: .
v_call: TRBV18
d_call: TRBD2
j_call: TRBJ2-7
cdr3_nt: TGTGCCAGCTCAGCCACATCGGGACTAGTGTACGAGCAGTACTTC
cdr3_aa: CASSATSGLVYEQYF

clone_size: .
v_call: TRBV27
d_call: TRBD1
j_call: TRBJ1-1
cdr3_nt: TGTGCCAGCAGTTTATCGGGGGGACAGGAAGCTTTCTTT
cdr3_aa: CASSLSGGQEAFF

clone_size: .
v_call: TRBV28
d_call: .
j_call: TRBJ1-2
cdr3_nt: TGTGCCAGCAGTTTACAAAGCGTGGTTGGTGGCTACACCTTC
cdr3_aa: CASSLQSVVGGYTF

clone_size: .
v_call: TRBV27
d_call: .
j_call: TRBJ2-7
cdr3_nt: TGTGCCAGCAGCATAGCCGGGGAATACGAGCAGTACTTC
cdr3_aa: CASSIAGEYEQYF

clone_size: few
v_call: TRBV14
d_call: .
j_call: TRBJ2-4
cdr3_nt: TGTGCCAGCAGCCGCGGACAGTTAGCCAAAAACATTCAGTACTTC
cdr3_aa: CASSRGQLAKNIQYF

clone_size: few
v_call: TRBV7-2
d_call: .
j_call: TRBJ2-1
cdr3_nt: TGTGCCAGCAGCTTAGATGTGACTCTCAATGAGCAGTTCTTC
cdr3_aa: CASSLDVTLNEQFF

clone_size: .
v_call: TRBV11-2
d_call: TRBD1
j_call: TRBJ1-1
cdr3_nt: TGTGCCAGCAGCTCCGGGACAGGGACATCGATGAACACTGAAGCTTTCTTT
cdr3_aa: CASSSGTGTSMNTEAFF

clone_size: .
v_call: TRBV7-2
d_call: .
j_call: TRBJ2-3
cdr3_nt: TGTGCCAGCAGCGATCACCTCGGTTATACGCAGTATTTT
cdr3_aa: CASSDHLGYTQYF

clone_size: .
v_call: TRBV2
d_call: .
j_call: TRBJ2-7
cdr3_nt: .
cdr3_aa: CASSILAEGAYEQYF

clone_size: .
v_call: TRBV9
d_call: .
j_call: TRBJ1-3
cdr3_nt: TGTGCCAGCAGCGTAGTCCACTCTGGAAACACCATATATTTT
cdr3_aa: CASSVVHSGNTIYF

clone_size: .
v_call: TRBV6-6
d_call: .
j_call: TRBJ1-4
cdr3_nt: TGTGCCAGCAGTTACGGGAGGGGCGCAACTAATGAAAAACTGTTTTTT
cdr3_aa: CASSYGRGATNEKLFF

clone_size: once
v_call: TRBV5-6
d_call: .
j_call: TRBJ2-1
cdr3_nt: TGTGCCAGCAGCTTGGTAGCTAGTTTCTACAATGAGCAGTTCTTC
cdr3_aa: CASSLVASFYNEQFF

clone_size: .
v_call: TRBV6-1
d_call: .
j_call: TRBJ2-7
cdr3_nt: TGTGCCAGCAGTGAGAAAAAGGGGACTCTTCCGGTTACACAGCCCTACGAGCAGTACTTC
cdr3_aa: CASSEKKGTLPVTQPYEQYF

clone_size: few
v_call: TRBV4-2
d_call: TRBD1
j_call: TRBJ1-5
cdr3_nt: TGTGCCAGCAGCCACGGAGGACAGGGGGCTCTTTGGAATCAGCCCCAGCATTTT
cdr3_aa: CASSHGGQGALWNQPQHF

clone_size: .
v_call: TRBV29-1
d_call: TRBD2
j_call: TRBJ2-3
cdr3_nt: TGCAGCGTTGGGGATTGGACTAGCGGGAGTTCAGATACGCAGTATTTT
cdr3_aa: CSVGDWTSGSSDTQYF

clone_size: .
v_call: TRBV5-1
d_call: TRBD2
j_call: TRBJ2-7
cdr3_nt: TGCGCCAGCAGCTTGGAAGGACTAGCGGCATACGAGCAGTACTTC
cdr3_aa: CASSLEGLAAYEQYF

clone_size: .
v_call: TRBV5-4
d_call: .
j_call: TRBJ2-3
cdr3_nt: TGTGCCAGCAGCGCGTTCAGGGTTCCGGATACGCAGTATTTT
cdr3_aa: CASSAFRVPDTQYF

clone_size: .
v_call: TRBV5-1
d_call: .
j_call: TRBJ2-1
cdr3_nt: TGCGCCAGCAGCTTGGAACGTTTGCGGGGCTCGTCGGATTCGCAGTTCTTC
cdr3_aa: CASSLERLRGSSDSQFF

clone_size: .
v_call: TRBV9
d_call: .
j_call: TRBJ1-2
cdr3_nt: TGTGCCAGCAGCCGGACGGACGTTGCACAGGGTGACTATGGCTACACCTTC
cdr3_aa: CASSRTDVAQGDYGYTF

clone_size: .
v_call: TRBV28
d_call: .
j_call: TRBJ1-3
cdr3_nt: TGTGCCAGCAGTTTCAGGACTCCGGGAAACACCATATATTTT
cdr3_aa: CASSFRTPGNTIYF

clone_size: once
v_call: TRBV5-1
d_call: .
j_call: TRBJ2-1
cdr3_nt: TGCGCCAGCAGCCACCGGGAGCGGTTTTACAATGAGCAGTTCTTC
cdr3_aa: CASSHRERFYNEQFF

clone_size: .
v_call: TRBV7-9
d_call: TRBD2
j_call: TRBJ2-7
cdr3_nt: TGTGCCAGCAGCTTACCCCCCGCGGGCGGGAGGACCACCTACGAGCAGTACTTC
cdr3_aa: CASSLPPAGGRTTYEQYF

clone_size: once
v_call: TRBV28
d_call: .
j_call: TRBJ1-4
cdr3_nt: TGTGCCAGCAGTCCTCATGCAACACTAATTGAAAAACTGTTTTTT
cdr3_aa: CASSPHATLIEKLFF

clone_size: .
v_call: TRBV5-1
d_call: TRBD2
j_call: TRBJ2-5
cdr3_nt: TGCGCCAGCAAGGAGACCAGGGCACTAGCGGGAGAGACCCAGTACTTC
cdr3_aa: CASKETRALAGETQYF

clone_size: .
v_call: TRBV7-3
d_call: .
j_call: TRBJ2-2
cdr3_nt: TGTGCCAGCAGCTTATCCCCAACCGGGGAGCTGTTTTTT
cdr3_aa: CASSLSPTGELFF

clone_size: few
v_call: TRBV6-1
d_call: .
j_call: TRBJ1-1
cdr3_nt: TGTGCCAGCAGTGAAACGTACGGGAACACTGAAGCTTTCTTT
cdr3_aa: CASSETYGNTEAFF

clone_size: .
v_call: TRBV11-2
d_call: .
j_call: TRBJ2-7
cdr3_nt: TGTGCCAGCAGCTTAGGACAGAGGTACGAGCAGTACTTC
cdr3_aa: CASSLGQRYEQYF

clone_size: .
v_call: TRBV28
d_call: .
j_call: TRBJ1-4
cdr3_nt: TGTGCCAGCAGTTCTACACGGGAACTGTTTTTT
cdr3_aa: CASSSTRELFF

clone_size: .
v_call: TRBV6-1
d_call: TRBD2
j_call: TRBJ2-1
cdr3_nt: TGTGCCAGCAGCGCAGTGGGGCTAGCGGGAAAAGAGCAGTTCTTC
cdr3_aa: CASSAVGLAGKEQFF

clone_size: .
v_call: TRBV18
d_call: TRBD1
j_call: TRBJ2-5
cdr3_nt: TGTGCCAGCTCACGAGGCCCGGACAGGCAAGAGACCCAGTACTTC
cdr3_aa: CASSRGPDRQETQYF

clone_size: once
v_call: TRBV5-1
d_call: .
j_call: TRBJ1-4
cdr3_nt: TGCGCCAGCAGCTTGGACGGGGAAAATGAAAAACTGTTTTTT
cdr3_aa: CASSLDGENEKLFF

clone_size: .
v_call: TRBV27
d_call: .
j_call: TRBJ2-6
cdr3_nt: TGTGCCAGCAGTTTCTCCGGGGCCAACGTCCTGACTTTC
cdr3_aa: CASSFSGANVLTF

clone_size: few
v_call: TRBV29-1
d_call: .
j_call: TRBJ1-1
cdr3_nt: TGCAGCGTTGAGGAGGGAGAAGAAGCTTTCTTT
cdr3_aa: CSVEEGEEAFF

clone_size: once
v_call: TRBV6-1
d_call: .
j_call: TRBJ1-2
cdr3_nt: TGTGCCAGCAGTGAAGCGCATGCAGGTCTCTATGGCTACACCTTC
cdr3_aa: CASSEAHAGLYGYTF

clone_size: .
v_call: TRBV7-8
d_call: TRBD1
j_call: TRBJ1-5
cdr3_nt: TGTGCCAGCAGCTCACCGACAGGGCTTCAGCCCCAGCATTTT
cdr3_aa: CASSSPTGLQPQHF

clone_size: .
v_call: TRBV18
d_call: .
j_call: TRBJ2-6
cdr3_nt: TGTGCCAGCTCTCAACAGACAGGGGCCAACGTCCTGACTTTC
cdr3_aa: CASSQQTGANVLTF

clone_size: few
v_call: TRBV5-1
d_call: .
j_call: TRBJ2-5
cdr3_nt: TGCGCCAGCAGCTTGGTCGGGGGAGGCAGGGAGACCCAGTACTTC
cdr3_aa: CASSLVGGGRETQYF

clone_size: .
v_call: TRBV2
d_call: .
j_call: TRBJ1-2
cdr3_nt: TGTGCCAGCATACCCGAGCTTGAAGGCTACACCTTC
cdr3_aa: CASIPELEGYTF

clone_size: .
v_call: TRBV4-1
d_call: .
j_call: TRBJ2-5
cdr3_nt: TGCGCCAGCAGCCAAAATCGGGGGATCCAAGAGACCCAGTACTTC
cdr3_aa: CASSQNRGIQETQYF

clone_size: once
v_call: TRBV7-9
d_call: TRBD1
j_call: TRBJ1-2
cdr3_nt: TGTGCCAGCAGCTTTTCTGGGACAGGGGGCTTTCGCTACACCTTC
cdr3_aa: CASSFSGTGGFRYTF

clone_size: .
v_call: TRBV6-5
d_call: .
j_call: TRBJ1-1
cdr3_nt: TGTGCCAGCAGTTATGTTGGGCAGGCGAACACTGAAGCTTTCTTT
cdr3_aa: CASSYVGQANTEAFF

clone_size: .
v_call: TRBV27
d_call: .
j_call: TRBJ2-2
cdr3_nt: TGTGCCAGCAGTACAACGACTAGTTTTGCCGGGGAGCTGTTTTTT
cdr3_aa: CASSTTTSFAGELFF

clone_size: .
v_call: TRBV29-1
d_call: TRBD1
j_call: TRBJ2-7
cdr3_nt: TGCAGCGTTGAAAGTGGGACAGGGGCCTACGAGCAGTACTTC
cdr3_aa: CSVESGTGAYEQYF

clone_size: .
v_call: TRBV6-5
d_call: .
j_call: TRBJ2-4
cdr3_nt: TGTGCCAGCAGTTACCCGTCACGGGGAGGCATTCAGTACTTC
cdr3_aa: CASSYPSRGGIQYF

clone_size: .
v_call: TRBV4-2
d_call: .
j_call: TRBJ2-7
cdr3_nt: TGTGCCAGCAGCCAAGCAGGTAGTACCTACGAGCAGTACTTC
cdr3_aa: CASSQAGSTYEQYF

clone_size: .
v_call: TRBV29-1
d_call: .
j_call: TRBJ1-2
cdr3_nt: TGCAGCGTAAGGCACAGGGACTATGGCTACACCTTC
cdr3_aa: CSVRHRDYGYTF

clone_size: few
v_call: TRBV5-1
d_call: .
j_call: TRBJ2-3
cdr3_nt: TGCGCCAGCAGCTTGACGGGGGATACGCAGTATTTT
cdr3_aa: CASSLTGDTQYF

clone_size: .
v_call: TRBV5-6
d_call: TRBD1
j_call: TRBJ1-2
cdr3_nt: TGTGCCAGCAGCGAAGTTGGGACAGCGGATGGCTACACCTTC
cdr3_aa: CASSEVGTADGYTF

clone_size: .
v_call: TRBV7-2
d_call: .
j_call: TRBJ2-7
cdr3_nt: TGTGCCAGCAGCTTCCGGGACTTCTACGAGCAGTACTTC
cdr3_aa: CASSFRDFYEQYF

clone_size: .
v_call: TRBV20-1
d_call: .
j_call: TRBJ1-1
cdr3_nt: TGCAGTGCTAGCCGGACAGAAGGAGCTTTCTTT
cdr3_aa: CSASRTEGAFF

clone_size: .
v_call: TRBV5-1
d_call: .
j_call: TRBJ2-7
cdr3_nt: TGCGCCAGCAGCTTGGATCCGGTTGGCGAGCAGTACTTC
cdr3_aa: CASSLDPVGEQYF

clone_size: few
v_call: TRBV7-9
d_call: TRBD1
j_call: TRBJ2-7
cdr3_nt: TGTGCCAGCAGCTTAGACAGGGGGAGCTACGAGCAGTACTTC
cdr3_aa: CASSLDRGSYEQYF

clone_size: .
v_call: TRBV20-1
d_call: .
j_call: TRBJ2-7
cdr3_nt: TGCAGTGCTAGATCTGTCTACGAGCAGTACTTC
cdr3_aa: CSARSVYEQYF

clone_size: .
v_call: TRBV15
d_call: .
j_call: TRBJ1-4
cdr3_nt: TGTGCCACCAGCAGAGATCAGGGATGGAACGAAAAACTGTTTTTT
cdr3_aa: CATSRDQGWNEKLFF

clone_size: .
v_call: TRBV11-2
d_call: .
j_call: TRBJ1-2
cdr3_nt: TGTGCCAGCAGCTTAGTGGCGGCAGAGAATGGCTACACCTTC
cdr3_aa: CASSLVAAENGYTF

clone_size: .
v_call: TRBV6-1
d_call: .
j_call: TRBJ2-1
cdr3_nt: TGTGCCAGCAGTGAACAGTCGACGGCGGGTACCGGTGAGCAGTTCTTC
cdr3_aa: CASSEQSTAGTGEQFF

clone_size: .
v_call: TRBV6-1
d_call: .
j_call: TRBJ1-5
cdr3_nt: TGTGCCAGCAGTGAAAGTGCGGCAGGGCGCCCCAATCAGCCCCAGCATTTT
cdr3_aa: CASSESAAGRPNQPQHF

clone_size: .
v_call: TRBV9
d_call: TRBD2
j_call: TRBJ2-3
cdr3_nt: TGTGCCAGCAGCGACATAGCGGGAGGGGGGGCAGATACGCAGTATTTT
cdr3_aa: CASSDIAGGGADTQYF